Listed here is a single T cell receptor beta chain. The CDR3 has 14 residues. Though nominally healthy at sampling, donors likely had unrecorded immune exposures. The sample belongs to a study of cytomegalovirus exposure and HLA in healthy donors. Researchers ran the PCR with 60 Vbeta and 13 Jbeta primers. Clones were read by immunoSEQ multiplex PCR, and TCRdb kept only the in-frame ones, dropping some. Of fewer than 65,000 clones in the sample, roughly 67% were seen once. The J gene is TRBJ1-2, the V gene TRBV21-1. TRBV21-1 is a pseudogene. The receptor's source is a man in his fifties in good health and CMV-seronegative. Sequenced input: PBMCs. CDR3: CASSARSGAAGYTF. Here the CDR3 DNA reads TGTGCCAGCAGCGCGCGAAGCGGCGCGGCTGGCTACACCTTC.